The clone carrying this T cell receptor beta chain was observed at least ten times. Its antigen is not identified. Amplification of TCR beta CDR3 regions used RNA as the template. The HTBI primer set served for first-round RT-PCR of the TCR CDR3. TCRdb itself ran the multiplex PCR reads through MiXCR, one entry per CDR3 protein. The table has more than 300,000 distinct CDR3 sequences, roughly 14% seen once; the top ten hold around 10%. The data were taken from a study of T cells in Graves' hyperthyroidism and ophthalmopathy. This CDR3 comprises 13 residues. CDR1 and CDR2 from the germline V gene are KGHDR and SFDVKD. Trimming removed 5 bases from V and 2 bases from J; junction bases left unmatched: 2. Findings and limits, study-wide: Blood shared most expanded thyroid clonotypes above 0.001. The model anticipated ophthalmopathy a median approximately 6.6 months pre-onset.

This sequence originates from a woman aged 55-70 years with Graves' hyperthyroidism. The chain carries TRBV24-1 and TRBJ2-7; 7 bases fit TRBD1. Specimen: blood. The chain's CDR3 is CATSGDSTYEQYF. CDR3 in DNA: TGTGCCACCAGTGGGGACAGTACCTACGAGCAGTACTTC.